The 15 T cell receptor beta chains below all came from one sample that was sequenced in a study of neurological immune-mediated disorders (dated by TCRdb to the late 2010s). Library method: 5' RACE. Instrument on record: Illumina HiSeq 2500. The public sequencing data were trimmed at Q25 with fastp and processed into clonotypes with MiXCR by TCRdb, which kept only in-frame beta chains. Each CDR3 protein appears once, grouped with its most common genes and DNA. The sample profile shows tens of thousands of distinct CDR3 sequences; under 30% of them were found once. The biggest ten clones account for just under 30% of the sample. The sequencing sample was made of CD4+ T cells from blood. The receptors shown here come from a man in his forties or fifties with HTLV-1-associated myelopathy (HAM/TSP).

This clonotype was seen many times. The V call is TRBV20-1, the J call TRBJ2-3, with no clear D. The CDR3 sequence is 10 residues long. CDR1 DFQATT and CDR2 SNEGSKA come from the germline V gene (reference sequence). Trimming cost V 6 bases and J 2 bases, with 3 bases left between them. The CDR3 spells CSANTDTQYF. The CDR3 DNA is TGCAGTGCAAACACAGATACGCAGTATTTT.

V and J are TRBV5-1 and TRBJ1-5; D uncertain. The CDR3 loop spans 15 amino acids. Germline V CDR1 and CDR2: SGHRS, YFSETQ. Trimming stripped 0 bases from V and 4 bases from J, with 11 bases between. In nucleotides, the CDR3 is TGCGCCAGCAGCTTGGCGGGCCAAGGGAATCAGCCCCAGCATTTT. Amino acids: CASSLAGQGNQPQHF.

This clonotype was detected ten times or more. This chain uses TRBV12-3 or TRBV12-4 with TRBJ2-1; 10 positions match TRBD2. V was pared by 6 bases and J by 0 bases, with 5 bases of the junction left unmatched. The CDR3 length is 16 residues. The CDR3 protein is CASRRAGGGSYNEQFF. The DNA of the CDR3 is TGTGCCAGCAGGCGAGCGGGAGGGGGCTCCTACAATGAGCAGTTCTTC.

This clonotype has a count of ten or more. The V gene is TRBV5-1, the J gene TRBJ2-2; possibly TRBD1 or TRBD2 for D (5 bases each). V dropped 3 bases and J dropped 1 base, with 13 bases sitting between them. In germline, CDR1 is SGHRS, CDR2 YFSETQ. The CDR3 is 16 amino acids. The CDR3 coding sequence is TGCGCCAGCAGCTCCGGGGTAACAGGGAACACCGGGGAGCTGTTTTTT. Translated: CASSSGVTGNTGELFF.

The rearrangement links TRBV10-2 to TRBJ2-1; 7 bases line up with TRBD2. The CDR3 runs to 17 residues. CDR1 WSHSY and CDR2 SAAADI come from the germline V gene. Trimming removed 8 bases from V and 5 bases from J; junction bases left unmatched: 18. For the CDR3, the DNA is TGCGCCAGCGCCTGGGAGGGGCGGGTGGGGGGTAACAATGAGCAGTTCTTC. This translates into CASAWEGRVGGNNEQFF.

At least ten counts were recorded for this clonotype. CDR3 DNA: TGTGCCAGCAGTTTCTCGAAACGGGGGGAGGGGCTAGCCAAAAACATTCAGTACTTC. Translating it yields CASSFSKRGEGLAKNIQYF. The V call is TRBV28, the J call TRBJ2-4; 7 nucleotides line up with TRBD2. The CDR3 has 19 amino acids. The V segment lost 3 bases and the J segment 0 bases; nucleotides outside the gene matches: 14. In germline, CDR1 is MDHEN, CDR2 SYDVKM.

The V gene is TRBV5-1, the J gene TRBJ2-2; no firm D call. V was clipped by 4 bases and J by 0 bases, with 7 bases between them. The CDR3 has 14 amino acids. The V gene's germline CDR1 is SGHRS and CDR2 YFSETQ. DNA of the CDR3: TGCGCCAGCAGCAGGGTCACGAACACCGGGGAGCTGTTTTTT. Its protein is CASSRVTNTGELFF.

The CDR3 DNA sequence: TGTGCCAGCAGTGAATTTACAGTGGAGGAGACCCAGTACTTC. Protein: CASSEFTVEETQYF. This chain connects TRBV2 to TRBJ2-5; D is unresolved. CDR3 size: 14 residues. Germline CDR1 and CDR2: SNHLY and FYNNEI. V was clipped by 2 bases and J by 5 bases, with 12 bases between them.

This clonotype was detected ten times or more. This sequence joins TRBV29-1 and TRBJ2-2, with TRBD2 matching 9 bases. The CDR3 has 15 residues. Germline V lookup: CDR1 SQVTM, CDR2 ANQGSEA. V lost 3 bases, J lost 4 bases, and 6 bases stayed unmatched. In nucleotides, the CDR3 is TGCAGCGTTGATTGGCGGGAGGGTGGCACCGGGGAGCTGTTTTTT. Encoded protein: CSVDWREGGTGELFF.

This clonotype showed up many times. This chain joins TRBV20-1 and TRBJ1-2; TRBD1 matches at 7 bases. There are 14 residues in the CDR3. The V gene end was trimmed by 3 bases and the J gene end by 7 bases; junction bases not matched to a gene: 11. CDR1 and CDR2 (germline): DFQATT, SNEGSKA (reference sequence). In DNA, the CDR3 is TGCAGTGCTAGGCAGAACAGGGGAGGGTCTGGCTACACCTTC. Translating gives CSARQNRGGSGYTF.

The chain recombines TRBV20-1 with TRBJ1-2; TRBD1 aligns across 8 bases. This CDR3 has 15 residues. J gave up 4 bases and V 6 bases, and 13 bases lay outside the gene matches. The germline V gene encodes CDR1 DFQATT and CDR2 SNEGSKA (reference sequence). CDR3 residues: CSATEGRGQAYGYTF. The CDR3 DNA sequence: TGCAGTGCAACCGAGGGCAGGGGGCAGGCCTATGGCTACACCTTC.

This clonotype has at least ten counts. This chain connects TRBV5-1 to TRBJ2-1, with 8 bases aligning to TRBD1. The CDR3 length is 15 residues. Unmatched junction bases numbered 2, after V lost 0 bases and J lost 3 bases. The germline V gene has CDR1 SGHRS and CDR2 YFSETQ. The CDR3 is CASSLGQGSYNEQFF. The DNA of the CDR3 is TGCGCCAGCAGCTTGGGACAGGGGAGCTACAATGAGCAGTTCTTC.

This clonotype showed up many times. The CDR3: CASSSTVLDTQYF. CDR3 DNA sequence: TGTGCCAGCAGCTCCACGGTTTTGGATACGCAGTATTTT. V is TRBV5-6 and J is TRBJ2-3; no clear D. This CDR3 comprises 13 residues. Germline V gene data show CDR1 as SGHDT and CDR2 as YYEEEE. The V end was cut by 3 bases, the J end by 6 bases, with 11 bases between.

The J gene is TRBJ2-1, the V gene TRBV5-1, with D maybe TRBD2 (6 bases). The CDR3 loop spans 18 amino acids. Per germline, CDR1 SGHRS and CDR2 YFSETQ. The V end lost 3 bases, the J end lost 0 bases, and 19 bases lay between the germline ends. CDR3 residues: CASSSRAGGDSSYNEQFF. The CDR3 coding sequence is TGCGCCAGCAGCTCAAGGGCTGGCGGGGATTCCTCCTACAATGAGCAGTTCTTC.

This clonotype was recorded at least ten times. The DNA of the CDR3 is TGTGCCAGCAGTCTAAAAGCCGGGACAGTCAATAATCAGCCCCAGCATTTT. Translated, it gives CASSLKAGTVNNQPQHF. The chain couples TRBV6-5 to TRBJ1-5, with 7 bases fitting TRBD1. The J segment lost 4 bases and the V segment lost 5 bases, leaving 14 bases of the junction unmatched. This CDR3 contains 17 residues. The germline gives CDR1 MNHEY, CDR2 SVGAGI.